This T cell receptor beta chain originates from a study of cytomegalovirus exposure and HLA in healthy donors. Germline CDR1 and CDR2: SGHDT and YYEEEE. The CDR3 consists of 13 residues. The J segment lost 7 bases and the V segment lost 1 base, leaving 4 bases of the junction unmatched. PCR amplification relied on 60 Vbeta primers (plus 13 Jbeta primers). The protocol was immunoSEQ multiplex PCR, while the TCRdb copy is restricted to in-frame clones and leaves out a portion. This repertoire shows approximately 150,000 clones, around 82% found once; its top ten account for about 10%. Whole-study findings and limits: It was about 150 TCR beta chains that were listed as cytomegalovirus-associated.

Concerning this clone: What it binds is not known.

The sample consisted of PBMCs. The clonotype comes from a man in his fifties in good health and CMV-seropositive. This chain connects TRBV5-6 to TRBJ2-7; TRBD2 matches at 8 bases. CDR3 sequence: CASSLSGGIEQYF. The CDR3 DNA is TGTGCCAGCAGCTTGTCGGGAGGGATTGAGCAGTACTTC.